The T cell receptor beta chain under discussion was sequenced for a study of human T cells and chemical hapten exposure. Study-level background: Slight volume differences across pooled libraries mainly accounted for varying per-sample TCR yields. Study-wide points: Sensitizing to DPC left TCRs with a frequency above 1 in 1000 unaltered.

Indicated time point: healthy volunteer bleed at 6 weeks. RNA extraction used unfractionated whole blood as the source of total RNA. This clonotype has a count of ten or more. Its specificity is unknown. In the library, unique molecular identifiers were attached to individual cDNA molecules. In the authors' methods: Sample-level TCR yields exhibited a median of approximately 88,000, with a range of roughly 23,224 to 700,000. A single record per CDR3 protein comes from TCRdb applying MiXCR to the RACE reads. The V and J calls reflect TCRdb's pipeline rather than the authors' work. The sample comprises fewer than 85,000 distinct CDR3 sequences, about 9% of which are singletons, and over 1.5% rests with the top ten. V was pared by 4 bases and J by 0 bases, with 12 bases between. From germline, CDR1 is KGHDR and CDR2 SFDVKD. This CDR3 spans 16 amino acids.

V and J are TRBV24-1 and TRBJ2-1; D is possibly TRBD1 (5 bases). The sequence was obtained from a male donor in good health. Some clones in this sample may be carry-over from other donors' samples. Specimen: whole blood. The CDR3 sequence is CATSDQTASSYNEQFF. The CDR3 DNA reads as TGTGCCACCAGTGACCAGACAGCGAGCTCCTACAATGAGCAGTTCTTC.